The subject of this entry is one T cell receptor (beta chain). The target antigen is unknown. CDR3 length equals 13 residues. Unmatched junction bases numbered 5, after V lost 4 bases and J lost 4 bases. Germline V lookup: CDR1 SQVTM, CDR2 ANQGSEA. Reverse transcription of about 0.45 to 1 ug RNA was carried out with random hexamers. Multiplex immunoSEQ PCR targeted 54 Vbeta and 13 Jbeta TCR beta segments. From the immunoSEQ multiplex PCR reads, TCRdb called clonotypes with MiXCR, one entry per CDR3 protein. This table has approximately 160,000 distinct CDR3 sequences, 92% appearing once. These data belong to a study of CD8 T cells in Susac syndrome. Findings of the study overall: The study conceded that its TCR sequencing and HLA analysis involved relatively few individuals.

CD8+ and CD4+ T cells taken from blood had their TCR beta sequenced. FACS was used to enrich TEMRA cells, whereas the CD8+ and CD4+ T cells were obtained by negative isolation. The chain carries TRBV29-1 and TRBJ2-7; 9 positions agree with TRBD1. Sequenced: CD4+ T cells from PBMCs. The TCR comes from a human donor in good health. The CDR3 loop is CSVVGTGFYEQYF. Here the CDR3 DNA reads TGCAGCGTTGTGGGGACAGGGTTTTACGAGCAGTACTTC.